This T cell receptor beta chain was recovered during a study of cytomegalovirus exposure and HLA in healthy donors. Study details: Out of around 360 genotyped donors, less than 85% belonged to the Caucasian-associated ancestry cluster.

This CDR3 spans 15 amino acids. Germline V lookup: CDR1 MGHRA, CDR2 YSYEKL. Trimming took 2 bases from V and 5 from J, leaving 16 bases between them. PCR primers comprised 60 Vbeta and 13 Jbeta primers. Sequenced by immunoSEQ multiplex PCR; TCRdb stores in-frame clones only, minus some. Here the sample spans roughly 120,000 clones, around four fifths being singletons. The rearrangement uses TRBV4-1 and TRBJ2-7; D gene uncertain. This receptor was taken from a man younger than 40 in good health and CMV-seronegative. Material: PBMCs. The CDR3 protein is CASSQPREESDEQYF. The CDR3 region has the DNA TGCGCCAGCAGCCAACCCCGTGAGGAATCGGACGAGCAGTACTTC.